The 17 T cell receptor beta chains listed next were all sequenced from one sample in a study of shared clonotypes between healthy human individuals. TCRdb's table, derived via immunoSEQ multiplex PCR, lists solely in-frame clones and lacks some. Among some 900,000 clones, around three quarters were seen once, and the ten largest hold roughly 1.5%. The sample consisted of memory CD4+ T cells sorted from blood. The sample's subset: CD45RA-negative fraction. These receptor sequences come from a man between 18 and 29 years old in good health.

V is TRBV11-2 and J is TRBJ2-7, with TRBD1 matching over 7 bases. The CDR3 extends over 18 amino acids. Trimming at V came to 1 base and at J to 4 bases, leaving 16 bases not matched to a gene. The germline V gene has CDR1 SGHAT and CDR2 FQNNGV. The CDR3 reads CASSLVDRWGLTAYEQYF. The CDR3 nucleotides are TGTGCCAGCAGCTTAGTGGACAGGTGGGGCCTTACGGCGTACGAGCAGTACTTC.

The genes are TRBV9 and TRBJ1-3, with a possible D match to TRBD1 (5 bases). This CDR3 region has 16 residues. The V gene lost 4 bases and the J gene lost 4 bases, with 18 bases spanning the gap. Germline V gene sequence: CDR1 SGDLS, CDR2 YYNGEE. The CDR3 region is CASSPPGVTKGNTIYF. The CDR3 nucleotides read TGTGCCAGCAGCCCACCGGGGGTAACTAAAGGAAACACCATATATTTT. Supplemented by reference TRBV9 and TRBJ1-3, the full variable domain reads DSGVTQTPKHLITATGQRVTLRCSPRSGDLSVYWYQQSLDQGLQFLIQYYNGEERAKGNILERFSAQQFPDLHSELNLSSLELGDSALYFCASSPPGVTKGNTIYFGEGSWLTVV.

With regard to this clone: The same CDR3 can be traced to other DNA sequences in this sample. This chain connects TRBV5-1 to TRBJ2-3; D unresolved. The ends were cut back, 4 bases at V and 5 bases at J, with 8 bases in the middle. Germline CDR1 reads SGHRS; CDR2 reads YFSETQ. There are 12 residues in the CDR3. The CDR3 region has the DNA TGCGCCAGCAGCGCTGGGCAAGATACGCAGTATTTT. Encoded protein: CASSAGQDTQYF.

This rearrangement joins TRBV4-2 to TRBJ2-1, with 11 bases matching TRBD2. The length of the CDR3 is 16 residues. The junction had 7 bases not matched to a gene; V was cut back by 3 bases and J by 6 bases. Germline values: CDR1 LGHNA, CDR2 YNFKEQ. For the CDR3, the DNA is TGTGCCAGCAGCCATGCTGGGACTAGCGGACTCAATGAGCAGTTCTTC. Protein sequence: CASSHAGTSGLNEQFF.

CDR3 sequence (DNA): TGTGCCATCACGAGAGGGAGAGGGGGAGCGCTAGCGGGAGGTATCACAGATACGCAGTATTTT. The encoded protein is CAITRGRGGALAGGITDTQYF. V gene TRBV10-3 combines with J gene TRBJ2-3; 11 bases are shared with TRBD2. The CDR3 runs to 21 residues. The V segment lost 7 bases and the J segment 2 bases; nucleotides outside the gene matches: 23. Germline CDR1 ENHRY, CDR2 SYGVKD.

CDR3 amino acids: CASTGGAARQSPQHF. CDR3 coding DNA: TGTGCCAGCACTGGGGGCGCCGCCAGGCAGTCGCCCCAGCATTTT. The V gene is TRBV6-1, the J gene TRBJ1-5; a weak D match, TRBD1 (6 bases). From germline, CDR1 is MNHNS and CDR2 SASEGT. Trimming took 7 bases from V and 9 from J, leaving 22 bases between them. This CDR3 has 15 amino acids.

The chain carries TRBV6-5 and TRBJ1-2; 10 bases match TRBD1. Trimming at V came to 4 bases and at J to 4 bases, leaving 6 bases not matched to a gene. This CDR3 region has 15 residues. Per the germline V gene, CDR1 is MNHEY and CDR2 is SVGAGI. This chain's CDR3 is CASSSLTGGVYGYTF. CDR3 sequence (DNA): TGTGCCAGCAGTTCCCTGACAGGGGGCGTCTATGGCTACACCTTC.

The sample holds a few counts of this clone. This may be a read error, as it is one base from a much larger clone. The sample carries other DNA sequences with the same CDR3. The V and J genes are TRBV6-6 and TRBJ1-1; no firm D call. This CDR3 region has 11 residues. V was shortened by 6 bases and J by 1 base, with 3 bases between the two germline ends. CDR1 is MNHNY, CDR2 SVGAGI, per germline (reference sequence). This chain's CDR3 is CASRGNTEAFF. CDR3 coding DNA: TGTGCCAGCAGGGGGAACACTGAAGCTTTCTTT.

This clone was found many times. The chain is built from TRBV7-2 and TRBJ1-6, with 7 nucleotides matching TRBD1. The V gene end was trimmed by 6 bases and the J gene end by 3 bases; junction bases not matched to a gene: 2. CDR3 length equals 14 residues. The V gene's germline CDR1 is SGHTA and CDR2 FQGNSA. DNA for the CDR3: TGTGCCAGCAGTCCAGGGGGCTATAATTCACCCCTCCACTTT. Amino acids: CASSPGGYNSPLHF.

The chain uses TRBV6-6 and TRBJ2-1; 11 positions agree with TRBD2. The germline CDR1 and CDR2 sequences are MNHNY and SVGAGI (reference sequence). The CDR3 contains 16 residues. J lost 0 bases, V lost 8 bases, and 6 bases had no gene match. This CDR3 is CASENLAGGSYNEQFF. In nucleotides, the CDR3 is TGTGCCAGCGAGAATCTAGCGGGGGGCTCCTACAATGAGCAGTTCTTC.

V and J are TRBV28 and TRBJ2-2; possible D gene TRBD2, 5 bases. The germline V gene encodes CDR1 MDHEN and CDR2 SYDVKM. The germline V and J ends were trimmed by 5 bases and 6 bases, with 13 bases remaining between them. The CDR3 spans 14 residues. The CDR3 spells CASSPETRPGELFF. The CDR3 DNA sequence: TGTGCCAGCAGTCCCGAAACTAGGCCCGGGGAGCTGTTTTTT. Together with reference TRBV28 and TRBJ2-2, the CDR3 gives the full variable domain: DVKVTQSSRYLVKRTGEKVFLECVQDMDHENMFWYRQDPGLGLRLIYFSYDVKMKEKGDIPEGYSVSREKKERFSLILESASTNQTSMYLCASSPETRPGELFFGEGSRLTVL.

This chain joins TRBV7-9 and TRBJ1-1; D gene ambiguous. The germline gives CDR1 SEHNR, CDR2 FQNEAQ (reference sequence). Deletions cut 0 bases from V and 5 bases from J, with 13 bases between. There are 15 residues in the CDR3. The CDR3 DNA reads as TGTGCCAGCAGCTTAGCCGGGAGTTCGGGAACTGAAGCTTTCTTT. Protein sequence: CASSLAGSSGTEAFF.

The chain is built from TRBV19 and TRBJ2-6; possible D gene TRBD2, 6 bases. V was trimmed by 5 bases and J by 3 bases, leaving 11 bases between them. The CDR3 spans 15 residues. CDR1 LNHDA and CDR2 SQIVND come from the germline V gene (reference sequence). CDR3 nucleotide sequence: TGTGCCAGTAGTCCTCGGAGGGATGGGGCCAACGTCCTGACTTTC. This translates into CASSPRRDGANVLTF.

V and J are TRBV6-4 and TRBJ1-5, with 8 positions matching TRBD1. Trimming took 6 bases from V and 1 from J; bases not matched to a gene: 14. CDR3 length: 18 amino acids. Germline assignment: CDR1 MRHNA and CDR2 SNTAGT. The CDR3 spells CASSPYLPRQGSNQPQHF. In DNA, the CDR3 is TGTGCCAGCAGCCCCTATCTTCCCCGACAGGGGAGCAATCAGCCCCAGCATTTT.

The chain has TRBV7-2 and TRBJ1-3; TRBD1 matches 9 bases. J was trimmed by 8 bases and V by 5 bases; bases with no gene match: 7. This CDR3 contains 14 residues. From germline, CDR1 is SGHTA and CDR2 FQGNSA. This chain's CDR3 is CASSHTGGLYTIYF. CDR3 bases: TGTGCCAGCAGCCATACAGGGGGCTTGTACACCATATATTTT.

V gene TRBV5-1 combines with J gene TRBJ2-3, with 13 bases aligning to TRBD2. CDR1 SGHRS and CDR2 YFSETQ come from the germline V gene. After removal of 3 bases from V and 7 bases from J, the junction contained 11 bases not matched to a gene. This CDR3 is 17 amino acids long. The CDR3, as DNA: TGCGCCAGCAGCTCCGCCCCCGGACTAGCGGGAGAGAATACGCAGTATTTT. Translating gives CASSSAPGLAGENTQYF.

This chain's CDR3 is CASIYIDGAFF. DNA for the CDR3: TGTGCCAGCATTTACATCGATGGAGCTTTCTTT. The chain joins TRBV9 to TRBJ1-1; no clear D gene. Germline V gene data show CDR1 as SGDLS and CDR2 as YYNGEE. V lost 6 bases, J lost 10 bases, and 13 bases lay in between. This CDR3 has 11 residues.